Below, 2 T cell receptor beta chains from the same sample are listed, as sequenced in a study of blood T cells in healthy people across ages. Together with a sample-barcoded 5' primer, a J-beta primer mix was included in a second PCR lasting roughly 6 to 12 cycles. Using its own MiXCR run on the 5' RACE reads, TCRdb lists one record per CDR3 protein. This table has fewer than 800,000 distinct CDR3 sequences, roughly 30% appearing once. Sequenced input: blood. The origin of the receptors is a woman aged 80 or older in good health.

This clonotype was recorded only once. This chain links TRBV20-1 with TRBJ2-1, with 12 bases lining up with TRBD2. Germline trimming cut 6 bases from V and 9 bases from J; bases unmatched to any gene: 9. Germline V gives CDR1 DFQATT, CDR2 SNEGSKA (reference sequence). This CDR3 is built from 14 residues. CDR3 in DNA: TGCAGTGCCCCTAGCGGGAGGGCCTATGGTGAGCAGTTCTTC. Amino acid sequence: CSAPSGRAYGEQFF.

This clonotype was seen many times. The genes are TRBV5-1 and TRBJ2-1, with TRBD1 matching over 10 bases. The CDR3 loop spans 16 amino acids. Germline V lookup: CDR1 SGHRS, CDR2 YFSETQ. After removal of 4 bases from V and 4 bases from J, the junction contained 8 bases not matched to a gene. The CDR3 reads CASSLMGQGNYNEQFF. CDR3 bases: TGCGCCAGCAGCCTTATGGGACAGGGGAATTACAATGAGCAGTTCTTC.